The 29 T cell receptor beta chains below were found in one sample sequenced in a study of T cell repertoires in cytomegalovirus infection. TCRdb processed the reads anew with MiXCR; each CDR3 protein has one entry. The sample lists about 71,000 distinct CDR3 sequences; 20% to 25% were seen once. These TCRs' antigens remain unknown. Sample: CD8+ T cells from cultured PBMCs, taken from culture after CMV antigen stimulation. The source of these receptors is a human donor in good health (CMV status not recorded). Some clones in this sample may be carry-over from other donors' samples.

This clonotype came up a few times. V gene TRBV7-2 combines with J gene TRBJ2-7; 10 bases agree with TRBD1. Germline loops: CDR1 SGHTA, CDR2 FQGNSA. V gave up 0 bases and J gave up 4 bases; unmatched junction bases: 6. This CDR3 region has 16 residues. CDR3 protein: CASSLAPGQGRYEQYF. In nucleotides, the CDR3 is TGTGCCAGCAGCTTAGCGCCGGGACAGGGGAGATACGAGCAGTACTTC.

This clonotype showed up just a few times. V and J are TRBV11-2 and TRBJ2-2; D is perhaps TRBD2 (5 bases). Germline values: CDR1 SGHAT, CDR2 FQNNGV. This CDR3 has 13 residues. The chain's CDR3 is CALGGWNTGELFF. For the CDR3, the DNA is TGTGCACTAGGCGGGTGGAACACCGGGGAGCTGTTTTTT.

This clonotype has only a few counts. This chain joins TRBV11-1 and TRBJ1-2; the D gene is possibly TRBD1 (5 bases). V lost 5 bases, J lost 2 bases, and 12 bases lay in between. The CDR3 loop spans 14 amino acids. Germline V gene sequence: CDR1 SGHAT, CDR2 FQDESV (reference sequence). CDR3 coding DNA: TGTGCCAGCAGCGAGTACCGGGGGAACTATGGCTACACCTTC. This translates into CASSEYRGNYGYTF.

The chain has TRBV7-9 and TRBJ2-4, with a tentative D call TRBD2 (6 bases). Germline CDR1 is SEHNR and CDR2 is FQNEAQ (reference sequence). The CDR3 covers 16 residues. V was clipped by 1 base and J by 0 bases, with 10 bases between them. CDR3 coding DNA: TGTGCCAGCAGCTTAGAGGCGGGACTAGCCAAAAACATTCAGTACTTC. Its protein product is CASSLEAGLAKNIQYF.

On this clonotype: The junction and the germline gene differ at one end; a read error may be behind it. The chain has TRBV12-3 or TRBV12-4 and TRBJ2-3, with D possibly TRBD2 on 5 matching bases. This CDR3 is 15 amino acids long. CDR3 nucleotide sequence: TGTGCCAGCAGTTTAAGGGATTCTAGCACAGATACGCAGTACTTT. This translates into CASSLRDSSTDTQYF.

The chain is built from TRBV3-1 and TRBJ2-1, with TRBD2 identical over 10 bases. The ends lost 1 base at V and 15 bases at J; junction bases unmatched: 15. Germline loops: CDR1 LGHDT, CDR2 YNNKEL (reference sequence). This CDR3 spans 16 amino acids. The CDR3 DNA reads TGTGCCAGCAGCCAAGGGGCTAGCGGGGGCCCCGGGATTGGGTTCTTC. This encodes CASSQGASGGPGIGFF.

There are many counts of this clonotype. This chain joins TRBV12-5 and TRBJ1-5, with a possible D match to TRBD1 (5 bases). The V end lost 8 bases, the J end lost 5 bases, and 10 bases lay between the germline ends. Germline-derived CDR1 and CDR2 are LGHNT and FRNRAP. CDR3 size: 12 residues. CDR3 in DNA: TGTGCTAGTAACTGGGACGATCAGCCCCAGCATTTT. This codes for CASNWDDQPQHF.

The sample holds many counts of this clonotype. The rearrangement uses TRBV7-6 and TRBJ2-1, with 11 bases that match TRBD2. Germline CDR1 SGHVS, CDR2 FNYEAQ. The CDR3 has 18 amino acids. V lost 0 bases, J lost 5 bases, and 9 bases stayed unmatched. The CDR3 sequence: CASSLAPPSSGGNNEQFF. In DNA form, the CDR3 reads TGTGCCAGCAGCTTAGCGCCCCCATCTAGCGGGGGGAACAATGAGCAGTTCTTC.

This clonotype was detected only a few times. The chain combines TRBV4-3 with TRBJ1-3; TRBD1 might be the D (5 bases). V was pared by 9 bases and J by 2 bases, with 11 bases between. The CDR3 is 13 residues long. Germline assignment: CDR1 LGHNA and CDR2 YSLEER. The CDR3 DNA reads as TGCGCCAGTTACGGGACCCCTGGAAACACCATATATTTT. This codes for CASYGTPGNTIYF.

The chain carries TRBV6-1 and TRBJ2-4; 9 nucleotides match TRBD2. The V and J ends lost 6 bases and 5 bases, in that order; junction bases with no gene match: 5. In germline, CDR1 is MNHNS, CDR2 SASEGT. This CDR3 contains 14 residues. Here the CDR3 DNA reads TGTGCCAGCAGGGATAGCGGGGGCGAAAACATTCAGTACTTC. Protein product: CASRDSGGENIQYF.

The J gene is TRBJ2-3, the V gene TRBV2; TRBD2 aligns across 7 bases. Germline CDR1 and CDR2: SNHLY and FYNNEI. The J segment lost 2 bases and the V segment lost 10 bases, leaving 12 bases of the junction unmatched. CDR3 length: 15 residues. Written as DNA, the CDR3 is TGTGCCATCCGACTAGCAGGTGAATTCACAGATACGCAGTATTTT. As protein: CAIRLAGEFTDTQYF.

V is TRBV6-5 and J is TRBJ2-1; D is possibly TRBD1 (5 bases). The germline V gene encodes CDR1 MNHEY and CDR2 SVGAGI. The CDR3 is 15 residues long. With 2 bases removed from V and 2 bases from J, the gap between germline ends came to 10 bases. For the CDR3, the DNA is TGTGCCAGCAGTTACCAGGGTCCAACCTACAATGAGCAGTTCTTC. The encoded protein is CASSYQGPTYNEQFF.

This CDR3 is CASSFGQHFSYEQYF. The DNA for the CDR3 is TGTGCCAGCAGTTTTGGTCAGCATTTCTCCTACGAGCAGTACTTC. The chain combines TRBV28 with TRBJ2-7; D is unclear. V gave up 3 bases and J gave up 0 bases, with 12 bases separating them. Germline V gives CDR1 MDHEN, CDR2 SYDVKM. The length of the CDR3 is 15 residues.

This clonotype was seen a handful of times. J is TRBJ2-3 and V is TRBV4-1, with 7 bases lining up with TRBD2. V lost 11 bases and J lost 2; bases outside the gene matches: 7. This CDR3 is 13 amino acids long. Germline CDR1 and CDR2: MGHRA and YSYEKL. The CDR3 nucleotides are TGCGCCGCGGGGAGGGGTTTCACAGATACGCAGTATTTT. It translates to CAAGRGFTDTQYF.

The CDR3 region is CASSLTYSVRQDTGELFF. CDR3 in DNA: TGTGCCAGCAGCTTAACTTATAGCGTGCGGCAGGACACCGGGGAGCTGTTTTTT. The chain links TRBV7-3 to TRBJ2-2, with TRBD2 as a possible D gene (5 bases). The CDR3 is 18 residues long. V lost 0 bases, J lost 3 bases, and 17 bases lay in between. CDR1 and CDR2 (germline): SGHTA, FQGTGA.

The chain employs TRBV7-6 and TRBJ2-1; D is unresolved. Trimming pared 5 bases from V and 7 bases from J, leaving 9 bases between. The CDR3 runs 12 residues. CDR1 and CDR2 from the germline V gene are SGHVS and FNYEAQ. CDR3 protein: CASSLKVNEQFF. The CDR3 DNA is TGTGCCAGCAGCCTAAAGGTGAATGAGCAGTTCTTC.

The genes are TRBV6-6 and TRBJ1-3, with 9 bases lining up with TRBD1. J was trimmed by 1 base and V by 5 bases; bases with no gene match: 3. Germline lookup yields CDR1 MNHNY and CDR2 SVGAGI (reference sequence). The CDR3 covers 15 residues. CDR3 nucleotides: TGTGCCAGCAGTAGAGACAGGGGGTCTGGAAACACCATATATTTT. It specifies CASSRDRGSGNTIYF.

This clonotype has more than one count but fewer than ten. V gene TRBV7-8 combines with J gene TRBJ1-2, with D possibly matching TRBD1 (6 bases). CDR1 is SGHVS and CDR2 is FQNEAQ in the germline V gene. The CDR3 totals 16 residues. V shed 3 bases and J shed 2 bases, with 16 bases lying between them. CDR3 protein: CASSFISGQINYGYTF. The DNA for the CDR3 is TGTGCCAGCAGCTTCATCTCCGGACAGATAAACTATGGCTACACCTTC.

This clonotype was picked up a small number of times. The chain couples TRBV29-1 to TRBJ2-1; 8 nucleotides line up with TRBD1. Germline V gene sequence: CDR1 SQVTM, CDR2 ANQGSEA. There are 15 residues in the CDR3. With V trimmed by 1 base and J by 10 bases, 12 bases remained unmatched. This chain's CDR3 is CSVEVVGTGREEQFF. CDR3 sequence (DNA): TGCAGCGTTGAAGTGGTCGGGACAGGAAGGGAAGAGCAGTTCTTC.

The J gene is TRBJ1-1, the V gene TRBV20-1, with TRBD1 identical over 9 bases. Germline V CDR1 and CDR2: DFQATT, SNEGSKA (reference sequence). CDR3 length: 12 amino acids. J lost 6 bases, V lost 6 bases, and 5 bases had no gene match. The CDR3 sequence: CSASTGGPEAFF. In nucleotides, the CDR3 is TGCAGTGCCTCTACAGGGGGCCCTGAAGCTTTCTTT.

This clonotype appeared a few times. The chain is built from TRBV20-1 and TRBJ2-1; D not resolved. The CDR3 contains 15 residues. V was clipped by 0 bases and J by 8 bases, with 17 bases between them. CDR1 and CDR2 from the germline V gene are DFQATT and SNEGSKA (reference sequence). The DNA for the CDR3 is TGCAGTGCTAGAGATGACCGGCAGGATACGGATGAGCAGTTCTTC. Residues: CSARDDRQDTDEQFF.

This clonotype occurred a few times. The DNA for the CDR3 is TGCAGCGTTCAGACAGGGAAGGACTATGGCTACACCTTC. This sequence encodes CSVQTGKDYGYTF. V gene TRBV29-1 combines with J gene TRBJ1-2; TRBD1 aligns across 7 bases. The J segment lost 3 bases and the V segment lost 5 bases, leaving 6 bases of the junction unmatched. CDR1 SQVTM and CDR2 ANQGSEA come from the germline V gene. The CDR3 loop spans 13 amino acids.

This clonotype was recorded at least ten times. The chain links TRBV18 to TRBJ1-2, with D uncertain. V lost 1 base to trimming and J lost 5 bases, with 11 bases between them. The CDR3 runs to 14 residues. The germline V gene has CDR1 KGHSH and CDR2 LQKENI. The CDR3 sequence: CASSPRQERYGYTF. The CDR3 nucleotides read TGTGCCAGCTCACCACGGCAGGAAAGATATGGCTACACCTTC.

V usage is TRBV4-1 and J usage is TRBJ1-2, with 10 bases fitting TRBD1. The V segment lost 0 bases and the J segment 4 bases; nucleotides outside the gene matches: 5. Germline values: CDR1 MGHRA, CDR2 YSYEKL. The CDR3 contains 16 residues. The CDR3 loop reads CASSQERGQGFYGYTF. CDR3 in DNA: TGCGCCAGCAGCCAAGAGCGGGGACAGGGGTTCTATGGCTACACCTTC.

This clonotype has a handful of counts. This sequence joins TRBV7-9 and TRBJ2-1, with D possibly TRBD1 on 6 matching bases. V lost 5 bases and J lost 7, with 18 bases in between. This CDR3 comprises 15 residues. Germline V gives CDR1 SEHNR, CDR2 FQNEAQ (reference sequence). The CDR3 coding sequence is TGTGCCAGCAGCCACCGGGACACCCGAGGGAATGAGCAGTTCTTC. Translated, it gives CASSHRDTRGNEQFF.

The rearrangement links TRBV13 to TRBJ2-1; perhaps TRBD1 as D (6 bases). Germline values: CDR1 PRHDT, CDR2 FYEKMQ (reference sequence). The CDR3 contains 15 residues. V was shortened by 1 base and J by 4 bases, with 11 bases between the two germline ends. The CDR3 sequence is CASSLELGGYNEQFF. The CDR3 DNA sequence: TGTGCCAGCAGCTTAGAACTAGGGGGATACAATGAGCAGTTCTTC. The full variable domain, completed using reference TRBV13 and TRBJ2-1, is AAGVIQSPRHLIKEKRETATLKCYPIPRHDTVYWYQQGPGQDPQFLISFYEKMQSDKGSIPDRFSAQQFSDYHSELNMSSLELGDSALYFCASSLELGGYNEQFFGPGTRLTVL.

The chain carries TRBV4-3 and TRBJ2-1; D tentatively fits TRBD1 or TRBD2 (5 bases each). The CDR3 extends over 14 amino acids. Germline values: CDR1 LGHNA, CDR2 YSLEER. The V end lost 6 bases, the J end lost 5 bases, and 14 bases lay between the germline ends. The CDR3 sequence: CASRGEGFDNEQFF. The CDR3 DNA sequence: TGCGCCAGCAGGGGGGAAGGGTTCGACAATGAGCAGTTCTTC.

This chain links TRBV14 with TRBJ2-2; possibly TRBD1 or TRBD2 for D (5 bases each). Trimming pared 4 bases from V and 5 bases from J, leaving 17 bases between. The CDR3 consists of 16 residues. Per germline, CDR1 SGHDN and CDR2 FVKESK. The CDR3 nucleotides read TGTGCCAGCAGCCTTCAAGCGGACATTTTAACCGGGGAGCTGTTTTTT. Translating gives CASSLQADILTGELFF.

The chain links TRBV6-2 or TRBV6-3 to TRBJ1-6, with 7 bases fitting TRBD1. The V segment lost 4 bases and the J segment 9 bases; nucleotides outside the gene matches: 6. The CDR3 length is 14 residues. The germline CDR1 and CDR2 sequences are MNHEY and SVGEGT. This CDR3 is CASSFGQEASPLHF. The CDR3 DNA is TGTGCCAGCAGTTTCGGACAGGAGGCTTCACCCCTCCACTTT.